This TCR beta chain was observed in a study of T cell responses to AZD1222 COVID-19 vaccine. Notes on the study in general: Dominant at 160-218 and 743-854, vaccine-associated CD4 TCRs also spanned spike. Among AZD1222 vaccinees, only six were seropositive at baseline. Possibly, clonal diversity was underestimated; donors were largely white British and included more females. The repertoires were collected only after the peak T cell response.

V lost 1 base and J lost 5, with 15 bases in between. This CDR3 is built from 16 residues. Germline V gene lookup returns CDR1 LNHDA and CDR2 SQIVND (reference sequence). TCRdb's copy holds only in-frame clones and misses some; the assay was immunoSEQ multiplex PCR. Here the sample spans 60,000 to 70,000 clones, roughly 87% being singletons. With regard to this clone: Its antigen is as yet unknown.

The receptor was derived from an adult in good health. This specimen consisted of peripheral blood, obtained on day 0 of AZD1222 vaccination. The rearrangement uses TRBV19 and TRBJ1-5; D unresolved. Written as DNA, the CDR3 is TGTGCCAGTAGTATAGGACCCGGCCCGGGAGATCAGCCCCAGCATTTT. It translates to CASSIGPGPGDQPQHF.